One sample yielded the 29 T cell receptor beta chains listed below, sequenced in a study of monozygotic twins with inflammatory bowel disease. TCRdb reprocessed the 5' RACE reads; each CDR3 protein has one entry and no DNA is given. Its clone listing holds 80,000 or so distinct CDR3 sequences. Sequenced material: blood. The receptor source for this set is a human donor with ulcerative colitis or Crohn's disease, or a healthy co-twin of an affected twin (not recorded which).

The chain recombines TRBV5-1 with TRBJ2-7. The CDR3 length is 13 residues. Germline V gives CDR1 SGHRS, CDR2 YFSETQ. The CDR3 here is CASSRQDADEQYF. The whole variable domain, filled in from reference TRBV5-1 and TRBJ2-7, reads KAGVTQTPRYLIKTRGQQVTLSCSPISGHRSVSWYQQTPGQGLQFLFEYFSETQRNKGNFPGRFSGRQFSNSRSEMNVSTLELGDSALYLCASSRQDADEQYFGPGTRLTVT.

This chain links TRBV7-2 with TRBJ1-5. Germline assignment: CDR1 SGHTA and CDR2 FQGNSA. The CDR3 has 13 amino acids. The CDR3 loop reads CASSFMENQPQHF.

The chain joins TRBV7-6 to TRBJ2-1; with no DNA, the TCRdb D assignment of TRBD1 cannot be verified. The germline V gene encodes CDR1 SGHVS and CDR2 FNYEAQ. The CDR3 consists of 15 residues. CDR3 in amino acids: CASRGAGSSYNEQFF.

The J gene is TRBJ2-4, the V gene TRBV20-1; there is no DNA to check the TCRdb D call of TRBD1. CDR1 and CDR2 from the germline V gene are DFQATT and SNEGSKA (reference sequence). This CDR3 has 13 residues. The CDR3 here is CSARRGAGHIQYF.

This chain joins TRBV10-3 and TRBJ1-1; TCRdb lists TRBD1, though no DNA is available to test this call. The CDR3 has 16 residues. In germline, CDR1 is ENHRY, CDR2 SYGVKD. The CDR3 sequence is CAISEPEQGWGTEAFF.

The chain links TRBV29-1 to TRBJ2-1; the D call of TRBD1 rests on TCRdb alone, since no DNA is present to check it. Germline lookup yields CDR1 SQVTM and CDR2 ANQGSEA. This CDR3 has 12 amino acids. The CDR3 region is CSAGRDINEQFF.

The rearrangement joins TRBV5-8 to TRBJ2-1; TCRdb returns TRBD1, unconfirmable since there is no DNA. Germline values: CDR1 SGHTS, CDR2 YDEGEE. CDR3 length: 15 amino acids. Here the CDR3 reads CASSSRGLPYNEQFF.

The rearrangement links TRBV20-1 to TRBJ2-7. The CDR3 covers 13 residues. Looked up from germline, CDR1 is DFQATT and CDR2 is SNEGSKA (reference sequence). The CDR3 sequence is CSAYLDGAYEQYF.

CDR3 protein: CASSLGTDYEQYF. The V and J genes are TRBV5-1 and TRBJ2-7. The CDR3 consists of 13 residues. In germline, CDR1 is SGHRS, CDR2 YFSETQ.

The chain carries TRBV11-2 and TRBJ1-1. Germline V gene data show CDR1 as SGHAT and CDR2 as FQNNGV. This CDR3 has 14 amino acids. CDR3: CASSLYAANTEAFF.

This chain links TRBV7-9 with TRBJ1-2. Looked up from germline, CDR1 is SEHNR and CDR2 is FQNEAQ (reference sequence). The length of the CDR3 is 14 residues. CDR3 in amino acids: CASSRQGYDGGYTF. Combining the CDR3 with reference TRBV7-9 and TRBJ1-2 gives the whole variable domain DTGVSQNPRHKITKRGQNVTFRCDPISEHNRLYWYRQTLGQGPEFLTYFQNEAQLEKSRLLSDRFSAERPKGSFSTLEIQRTEQGDSAMYLCASSRQGYDGGYTFGSGTRLTVV.

The gene calls are TRBV6-1 and TRBJ2-5; checking the TCRdb D call of TRBD2 is not possible without DNA. This CDR3 region has 14 residues. Germline V lookup: CDR1 MNHNS, CDR2 SASEGT. CDR3 sequence reads: CASSELGGVGTQYF.

This rearrangement joins TRBV3-1 to TRBJ2-2. Germline V CDR1 and CDR2: LGHDT, YNNKEL (reference sequence). This CDR3 has 12 residues. CDR3 region: CASRHQGGELFF.

The genes are TRBV9 and TRBJ1-4. CDR1 SGDLS and CDR2 YYNGEE come from the germline V gene. This CDR3 has 15 amino acids. The CDR3 protein is CASSVTGLSNEKLFF.

V gene TRBV6-2 or TRBV6-3 combines with J gene TRBJ2-6; TCRdb selects TRBD2, and the lack of DNA leaves this call unchecked. The CDR3 extends over 15 amino acids. Germline V CDR1 and CDR2: MNHEY, SVGEGT. CDR3 protein: CASSYGPSGANVLTF.

The chain has TRBV4-1 and TRBJ2-5; TCRdb's D call, TRBD2, is unchecked because there is no DNA. The CDR3 contains 14 residues. Germline V gene lookup returns CDR1 MGHRA and CDR2 YSYEKL. The CDR3 is CASSLAGGRETQYF.

The V and J genes are TRBV18 and TRBJ1-6. The CDR3 extends over 12 amino acids. Germline CDR1 KGHSH, CDR2 LQKENI. CDR3 sequence: CASSPPNSPLHF.

The chain employs TRBV20-1 and TRBJ2-3; with no DNA, the TCRdb D assignment of TRBD2 cannot be verified. Germline V lookup: CDR1 DFQATT, CDR2 SNEGSKA (reference sequence). The length of the CDR3 is 15 residues. The CDR3 reads CSAPPLAPVPDTQYF.

This rearrangement joins TRBV6-5 to TRBJ1-2; TCRdb's D call, TRBD1, is unchecked because there is no DNA. The CDR3 is made up of 13 amino acids. Germline lookup yields CDR1 MNHEY and CDR2 SVGAGI. The CDR3 is CASSSSTGQDYTF.

This rearrangement joins TRBV4-1 to TRBJ1-1. CDR1 is MGHRA, CDR2 YSYEKL, per germline. The length of the CDR3 is 13 residues. This CDR3 reads CASSQDWGTEAFF.

V is TRBV18 and J is TRBJ1-4; TCRdb calls TRBD1, which cannot be checked without DNA. The CDR3 loop spans 18 amino acids. Germline CDR1 reads KGHSH; CDR2 reads LQKENI. Here the CDR3 reads CASSQTGTGVSTNEKLFF.

V and J are TRBV28 and TRBJ1-3. The CDR3 covers 19 residues. The germline gives CDR1 MDHEN, CDR2 SYDVKM. The CDR3 loop is CASSFPPAGPTIAGNTIYF.

The chain links TRBV5-1 to TRBJ1-1; absent DNA, TCRdb's TRBD1 call cannot be checked. CDR1 is SGHRS, CDR2 YFSETQ, per germline. The CDR3 covers 14 residues. The CDR3 here is CASSDRTGESEAFF.

The J gene is TRBJ1-1, the V gene TRBV12-3 or TRBV12-4; TCRdb's assignment of TRBD1 cannot be checked, as there is no DNA. This CDR3 comprises 13 residues. The CDR3 here is CATLPGHLTEAFF.

The chain is built from TRBV6-1 and TRBJ1-6. The CDR3 runs to 15 residues. CDR1 is MNHNS, CDR2 SASEGT, per germline. The CDR3 protein is CASSVNPGGASPLHF.

The chain carries TRBV19 and TRBJ1-2. Looked up from germline, CDR1 is LNHDA and CDR2 is SQIVND (reference sequence). CDR3 size: 13 residues. CDR3: CASSIDYNYGYTF.

The chain links TRBV6-1 to TRBJ1-3; TCRdb's D gene call, TRBD1, goes unchecked for lack of DNA. The CDR3 contains 15 residues. The germline V gene encodes CDR1 MNHNS and CDR2 SASEGT. CDR3 amino acids: CASSPDSLSGNTIYF.

The chain carries TRBV20-1 and TRBJ2-7; the D gene TCRdb calls, TRBD1, cannot be checked with no DNA. The germline gives CDR1 DFQATT, CDR2 SNEGSKA (reference sequence). The CDR3 extends over 14 amino acids. CDR3 protein: CSAPIGGLSYEQYF.

The rearrangement joins TRBV5-5 to TRBJ1-2. The CDR3 consists of 12 residues. Germline values: CDR1 SGHKS, CDR2 YYEKEE (reference sequence). This CDR3 reads CASSLDQYGYTF.